This T cell receptor beta chain was observed in a study of vaccination and CD4 T cells after COVID-19. Time point: late sampling 161 to 241 days after vaccination in a few convalescent patients. Specified treatment: approximately nine-day PBMC culture with coronavirus spike peptide pools or control peptides (ViraFEST assay). The table lists this clonotype with a few counts. Its antigen is still unknown. Sequenced with the Oncomine TCR Beta short-read assay was DNA taken from cultured CD4+ T cells. MiXCR was run by TCRdb on the PCR reads, yielding one entry per CDR3 protein. This table holds more than 20,000 distinct CDR3 sequences, around two fifths found once. J was trimmed by 6 bases and V by 4 bases; bases with no gene match: 4. Germline V CDR1 and CDR2: MGHRA, YSYEKL. This CDR3 is 16 amino acids long.

The TCR comes from a human donor who had recovered from COVID-19. The source was CD4+ T cells from blood, cultured in vitro, collected about 7 months after SARS-CoV-2 vaccination. The chain joins TRBV4-1 to TRBJ1-6; 12 nucleotides agree with TRBD1. CDR3 amino acids: CASSRLGQGANSPLHF. The CDR3 DNA sequence: TGCGCCAGCAGCCGGTTGGGACAGGGGGCTAATTCACCCCTCCACTTT.